The next 27 T cell receptor beta chains were all read from a single sample in a study of shared clonotypes between healthy human individuals. TCRdb keeps only in-frame clones here, not all; method: immunoSEQ multiplex PCR. The table includes 2,100,000 or so clones, almost 96% detected once. The specimen sequenced was naive CD4+ T cells sorted from blood. The subset was: CD45RA+ positively selected. The receptors come from a man younger than 30 in good health.

The chain combines TRBV6-1 with TRBJ1-6; no clear D gene. The CDR3 runs 13 residues. Trimming removed 4 bases at V and 10 bases at J, with 11 bases between. Germline V lookup: CDR1 MNHNS, CDR2 SASEGT. The CDR3 region is CASSAGRQSPLHF. In nucleotides, the CDR3 is TGTGCCAGCAGTGCAGGACGGCAGTCACCCCTCCACTTT.

The chain's CDR3 is CASKEGTGSYNEQFF. The CDR3 region has the DNA TGCGCCAGCAAGGAGGGGACGGGGTCCTACAATGAGCAGTTCTTC. The genes are TRBV5-1 and TRBJ2-1, with D possibly matching TRBD2 (6 bases). The CDR3 is made up of 15 amino acids. V was shortened by 6 bases and J by 1 base, with 14 bases between the two germline ends. The germline V gene encodes CDR1 SGHRS and CDR2 YFSETQ.

The gene calls are TRBV6-1 and TRBJ2-3; 7 nucleotides line up with TRBD2. The V segment lost 7 bases and the J segment 5 bases; nucleotides outside the gene matches: 9. CDR1 and CDR2 (germline): MNHNS, SASEGT. CDR3 length: 14 amino acids. The CDR3 loop is CASTPGGAGDTQYF. The CDR3 DNA reads TGTGCCAGCACCCCGGGGGGAGCGGGAGATACGCAGTATTTT.

Written as DNA, the CDR3 is TGTGCCAGCAGCCTCACTAGCGGCAAGTCCTACGAGCAGTACTTC. Its protein product is CASSLTSGKSYEQYF. The chain has TRBV7-2 and TRBJ2-7, with TRBD2 identical over 8 bases. This CDR3 spans 15 amino acids. CDR1 SGHTA and CDR2 FQGNSA come from the germline V gene. V lost 5 bases to trimming and J lost 1 base; unmatched junction nucleotides: 7.

The chain links TRBV10-1 to TRBJ2-5, with 7 bases that match TRBD1. The CDR3 consists of 16 residues. With 6 bases clipped from V and 1 base from J, the junction kept 11 bases outside the gene matches. Germline assignment: CDR1 WNHNN and CDR2 SYGVQD (reference sequence). CDR3 in amino acids: CASSSVPGQSQETQYF. The CDR3 nucleotides read TGCGCCAGCAGCAGCGTCCCGGGACAGTCCCAAGAGACCCAGTACTTC.

V is TRBV7-9 and J is TRBJ2-7; 11 nucleotides agree with TRBD1. Germline V CDR1 and CDR2: SEHNR, FQNEAQ (reference sequence). Trimming took 4 bases from V and 6 from J; bases not matched to a gene: 5. CDR3 size: 14 residues. The CDR3 region is CASSSGQGDAEQYF. The CDR3 DNA reads as TGTGCCAGCAGCTCGGGACAGGGGGACGCCGAGCAGTACTTC.

V is TRBV27 and J is TRBJ2-1; 11 bases are a match to TRBD2. CDR3 length: 15 residues. V was clipped by 6 bases and J by 7 bases; unmatched bases: 8. Germline V gene data show CDR1 as MNHEY and CDR2 as SMNVEV (reference sequence). This chain's CDR3 is CASRTGTSGANEQFF. The CDR3 region has the DNA TGTGCCAGCAGAACTGGGACTAGCGGAGCTAATGAGCAGTTCTTC.

The V and J genes are TRBV2 and TRBJ2-5; 14 bases match TRBD2. Germline values: CDR1 SNHLY, CDR2 FYNNEI. The CDR3 consists of 16 residues. Unmatched junction bases numbered 5, after V lost 5 bases and J lost 3 bases. In nucleotides, the CDR3 is TGTGCCAGCAGTTGGGGGACTAGCGGGAGAAAAGAGACCCAGTACTTC. Its protein is CASSWGTSGRKETQYF.

The chain has TRBV14 and TRBJ2-7; 7 bases are a match to TRBD1. There are 17 residues in the CDR3. Germline CDR1 and CDR2: SGHDN and FVKESK. V shed 4 bases and J 2 bases; nucleotides not matched to a gene: 14. The CDR3 here is CASSPPFGTANTYEQYF. The CDR3 DNA reads TGTGCCAGCAGCCCCCCCTTCGGGACAGCGAACACCTACGAGCAGTACTTC.

The J gene is TRBJ2-7, the V gene TRBV19, with D perhaps TRBD1 or TRBD2 (5 bases each). CDR3 length: 14 amino acids. V lost 3 bases to trimming and J lost 8 bases, with 17 bases between them. Germline CDR1 is LNHDA and CDR2 is SQIVND (reference sequence). The CDR3 here is CASSIDPSWDQQYF. Here the CDR3 DNA reads TGTGCCAGTAGTATCGACCCATCTTGGGACCAGCAGTACTTC.

The chain combines TRBV21-1 with TRBJ2-7; the DNA was not used to check the table's D call, TRBD1. TRBV21-1 is marked as a pseudogene. CDR3 length: 16 residues. The CDR3 DNA follows: TGTGCCAGCAGCAAACAGGAAAGGGGGTCGCCTTACGAGCAGTACTTC. Translating gives CASSKQERGSPYEQYF.

V is TRBV19 and J is TRBJ1-1, with TRBD1 matching 12 bases. The germline V gene encodes CDR1 LNHDA and CDR2 SQIVND (reference sequence). V gave up 6 bases and J gave up 5 bases; unmatched junction bases: 16. This CDR3 is 18 amino acids long. The CDR3 loop is CASRVTGTGGAFRTEAFF. The CDR3 DNA sequence: TGTGCCAGTAGGGTGACCGGGACAGGGGGCGCTTTTAGGACTGAAGCTTTCTTT.

The chain joins TRBV28 to TRBJ1-2; maybe TRBD1 (6 bases). The CDR3 extends over 13 amino acids. The germline CDR1 and CDR2 sequences are MDHEN and SYDVKM. The CDR3 coding sequence is TGTGCGAATTCTTTTGGACAGAACTATGGCTACACCTTC. Its translation: CANSFGQNYGYTF.

The rearrangement links TRBV4-3 to TRBJ2-3; TRBD2 might be the D (7 bases). This CDR3 comprises 18 residues. The V and J ends lost 0 bases and 2 bases respectively, with 18 bases between them. The germline CDR1 and CDR2 sequences are LGHNA and YSLEER. CDR3 sequence (DNA): TGCGCCAGCAGCCAAGACCCCTGGGGGGCGGGGGTCACAGATACGCAGTATTTT. It translates to CASSQDPWGAGVTDTQYF.

J is TRBJ2-7 and V is TRBV11-2; no reliable D call. With 1 base removed from V and 4 bases from J, the gap between germline ends came to 11 bases. The CDR3 consists of 14 residues. Germline V CDR1 and CDR2: SGHAT, FQNNGV. CDR3 in DNA: TGTGCCAGCAGCTTAGGCCACTGGAATTACGAGCAGTACTTC. This translates into CASSLGHWNYEQYF.

The chain employs TRBV5-4 and TRBJ2-5, with D tentatively TRBD2 (5 bases). CDR3 length equals 13 residues. Germline V lookup: CDR1 SGHNT, CDR2 YYREEE (reference sequence). Trimming took off 2 bases at V and 4 bases at J, with 9 bases between the two ends. For the CDR3, the DNA is TGTGCCAGCAGCTTAGAGGGAGTAGAGACCCAGTACTTC. Translation gives CASSLEGVETQYF.

The V call is TRBV19, the J call TRBJ2-1, with 9 bases fitting TRBD2. This CDR3 is 17 amino acids long. Trimming removed 2 bases from V and 7 bases from J; junction bases left unmatched: 12. Germline V lookup: CDR1 LNHDA, CDR2 SQIVND (reference sequence). CDR3 DNA sequence: TGTGCCAGTAGTATAATAGCGGGGGAACCTTCCTGGAATGAGCAGTTCTTC. It translates to CASSIIAGEPSWNEQFF.

This CDR3 reads CASSPTGGAGYGYTF. In DNA, the CDR3 is TGTGCCAGCAGTCCGACAGGGGGCGCGGGCTATGGCTACACCTTC. The rearrangement joins TRBV6-6 to TRBJ1-2, with TRBD1 matching over 10 bases. CDR3 size: 15 residues. The germline V gene has CDR1 MNHNY and CDR2 SVGAGI (reference sequence). The ends lost 5 bases at V and 4 bases at J; junction bases unmatched: 7.

This clone was found once. The gene calls are TRBV11-2 and TRBJ2-1, with D possibly called TRBD1 or TRBD2 (7 bases each). The CDR3 consists of 16 residues. V was clipped by 5 bases and J by 6 bases, with 20 bases between them. From germline, CDR1 is SGHAT and CDR2 FQNNGV. This CDR3 is CASSQGGTRYGNEQFF. The CDR3 DNA reads as TGTGCCAGCAGCCAGGGGGGGACTCGATATGGCAATGAGCAGTTCTTC.

The J gene is TRBJ2-7, the V gene TRBV11-2; maybe TRBD2 (6 bases). With 5 bases removed from V and 8 bases from J, the gap between germline ends came to 19 bases. The length of the CDR3 is 14 residues. From germline, CDR1 is SGHAT and CDR2 FQNNGV. CDR3 nucleotide sequence: TGTGCCAGCAGCCCCCAGAATGGGGGGAGGAAGCAGTACTTC. Translating it yields CASSPQNGGRKQYF.

This chain links TRBV14 with TRBJ1-3, with D perhaps TRBD1 (5 bases). CDR3 length: 20 amino acids. The germline V and J ends were trimmed by 3 bases and 0 bases, with 24 bases remaining between them. Germline loops: CDR1 SGHDN, CDR2 FVKESK. The CDR3 sequence is CASSHRIVGLLLFSGNTIYF. The CDR3 DNA sequence: TGTGCCAGCAGCCACAGAATTGTGGGACTCCTATTATTCTCTGGAAACACCATATATTTT.

V usage is TRBV7-3 and J usage is TRBJ2-5, with 9 bases fitting TRBD1. This CDR3 region has 13 residues. V lost 4 bases to trimming and J lost 10 bases; unmatched junction nucleotides: 7. Looked up from germline, CDR1 is SGHTA and CDR2 is FQGTGA. The CDR3 DNA sequence: TGTGCCAGCAGCTCCGGGACAGGGTTTGACCAGTACTTC. Translated: CASSSGTGFDQYF. Full variable domain (outside the CDR3, taken from reference TRBV7-3 and TRBJ2-5): GAGVSQTPSNKVTEKGKYVELRCDPISGHTALYWYRQSLGQGPEFLIYFQGTGAADDSGLPNDRFFAVRPEGSVSTLKIQRTERGDSAVYLCASSSGTGFDQYFGPGTRLLVL.

The rearrangement uses TRBV13 and TRBJ1-2, with D perhaps matching TRBD1 (5 bases). Germline V gene lookup returns CDR1 PRHDT and CDR2 FYEKMQ (reference sequence). CDR3 length equals 17 residues. V was trimmed by 5 bases and J by 4 bases, leaving 23 bases between them. CDR3 coding DNA: TGTGCCAGCAGCCCACCATATCAGGGTGAGGGGAGCTATGGCTACACCTTC. Protein product: CASSPPYQGEGSYGYTF.

This chain links TRBV7-2 with TRBJ2-4, with 11 bases aligning to TRBD2. CDR1 and CDR2 from the germline V gene are SGHTA and FQGNSA. With V trimmed by 5 bases and J by 3 bases, 6 bases remained unmatched. The CDR3 consists of 16 residues. CDR3 amino acids: CASSPRLAGIKNIQYF. The CDR3 bases are TGTGCCAGCAGCCCACGACTAGCGGGGATCAAAAACATTCAGTACTTC.

The chain has TRBV11-3 and TRBJ1-1; D unclear. This CDR3 is 13 amino acids long. Trimming removed 4 bases from V and 1 base from J, with 7 bases in between. The germline V gene encodes CDR1 SGHNT and CDR2 YENEEA. CDR3 in amino acids: CASSYGKNTEAFF. DNA of the CDR3: TGTGCCAGCAGCTACGGAAAGAACACTGAAGCTTTCTTT.

The rearrangement uses TRBV11-2 and TRBJ2-7; tentatively, D is TRBD1 (5 bases). This CDR3 is built from 14 residues. With 3 bases removed from V and 0 bases from J, the gap between germline ends came to 9 bases. Germline V gene sequence: CDR1 SGHAT, CDR2 FQNNGV. CDR3 nucleotides: TGTGCCAGCAGCTTCGACAGATACTCCTACGAGCAGTACTTC. This codes for CASSFDRYSYEQYF.

Regarding this clone: Other DNA sequences within the sample encode an identical CDR3. The chain links TRBV9 to TRBJ2-2; 7 bases are a match to TRBD1. In germline, CDR1 is SGDLS, CDR2 YYNGEE. The ends lost 0 bases at V and 1 base at J; junction bases unmatched: 3. The CDR3 is made up of 16 amino acids. The CDR3 sequence: CASSVGGTENTGELFF. The CDR3 nucleotides read TGTGCCAGCAGCGTAGGAGGGACAGAGAACACCGGGGAGCTGTTTTTT.